This TCR beta chain was identified in a study of response to subunit inactivated influenza vaccine. In this sample, this clonotype turned up a few times. Its antigen is undetermined. TCRdb re-called the RT-PCR reads with MiXCR, one entry per CDR3 protein. The top ten hold about a tenth of the sample, which has approximately 310,000 distinct CDR3 sequences, about a fifth seen once. Study-wide points: Authors suggested that a seasonal influenza vaccination recruits few new T cells each time.

This CDR3 region has 15 residues. Germline V lookup: CDR1 MGHRA, CDR2 YSYEKL. Trimming left V 1 base short and J 6 bases short, with 12 bases between. This clonotype originated in a man in his fifties or sixties who received an inactivated influenza vaccine. The sample consisted of PBMCs from blood, taken about 19 months after vaccination. The chain has TRBV4-1 and TRBJ1-4; unclear D gene. CDR3 protein: CASSQVTNGDEKLFF. In DNA form, the CDR3 reads TGCGCCAGCAGCCAAGTAACTAACGGGGATGAAAAACTGTTTTTT.